These T cell receptor beta chains were read from a single sample in a study of molecular identifiers for immune sequencing clone quantification. From the PCR reads, TCRdb called clonotypes with MiXCR, one entry per CDR3 protein. Among 85,000 to 100,000 distinct CDR3 sequences listed, roughly 26% were seen once. The material sequenced was naive CD8+ T cells from blood, with Jurkat cell RNA spiked in. Every receptor here comes from a human donor in good health. Some libraries in this study had Jurkat cell RNA spiked in. CDR3s leave out the opening cysteine and the closing phenylalanine or tryptophan. The order of the fields is CDR3 length, V gene, CDR3 protein.

14 | TRBV2 | ASRAAGTAYNSPLH
13 | TRBV7-9 | ASSPRTGPSSPLH
10 | TRBV25-1 | ASSIANTEAF
12 | TRBV28 | ASSLWTSGDEQY
13 | TRBV28 | ASSPTPGQQETQY
13 | TRBV25-1 | ASGGDSSYNSPLH
12 | TRBV5-6 | ASSPTSSYNEQF
12 | TRBV4-1 | ASSQTGSSYEQY
15 | TRBV6-2/TRBV6-3 | ASSSPWRGWPNTEAF
11 | TRBV6-2/TRBV6-3 | ATNQGTYTEAF
12 | TRBV27 | ASSFSGLNTEAF
13 | TRBV11-2 | ASSLGPLGSYEQY
12 | TRBV11-2 | ASSLNGGAYEQY
14 | TRBV12-3/TRBV12-4 | ASSPSGTGMPDTQY
11 | TRBV27 | ASSSGGHQPQH
6 | TRBV5-3 | EGIEQF
13 | TRBV10-3 | AISDPRQAIYEQY
12 | TRBV29-1 | SVAWSLSYKEQF
14 | TRBV7-9 | ASSAPPQKDQEKLF
9 | TRBV11-2 | ASSLVETQY
14 | TRBV7-6 | ASSPTSGRISDTQY
8 | TRBV28 | ASSQETQY
12 | TRBV29-1 | SVEARTVLYGYT
12 | TRBV12-3/TRBV12-4 | ASSPTSGGDEQF
13 | TRBV27 | ASSSLATGTGELF
15 | TRBV6-2/TRBV6-3 | ASRGGDRDLYQETQY
14 | TRBV29-1 | SVDASWSVHTDTQY
10 | TRBV5-1 | ASSPDLTEAF
11 | TRBV27 | ACSSDRGYEQY
13 | TRBV7-2 | ASSPTGLAGYEQY
15 | TRBV19 | ASSFTSGGYSYNEQF
13 | TRBV20-1 | SALGSGYSNQPQH
14 | TRBV12-3/TRBV12-4 | ASSQGTSGYTDTQY
14 | TRBV9 | ASSVVVGMGTDTQY
14 | TRBV15 | ATSGSRSVACDERF
13 | TRBV6-2/TRBV6-3 | ASSYAMGDPWELF
13 | TRBV7-6 | ASGLGTVMNTEAF
14 | TRBV9 | ASSLGRGLSGNTIY
12 | TRBV10-3 | AISDGTGTDTQY
13 | TRBV4-3 | ASSQNRVGNTEAF